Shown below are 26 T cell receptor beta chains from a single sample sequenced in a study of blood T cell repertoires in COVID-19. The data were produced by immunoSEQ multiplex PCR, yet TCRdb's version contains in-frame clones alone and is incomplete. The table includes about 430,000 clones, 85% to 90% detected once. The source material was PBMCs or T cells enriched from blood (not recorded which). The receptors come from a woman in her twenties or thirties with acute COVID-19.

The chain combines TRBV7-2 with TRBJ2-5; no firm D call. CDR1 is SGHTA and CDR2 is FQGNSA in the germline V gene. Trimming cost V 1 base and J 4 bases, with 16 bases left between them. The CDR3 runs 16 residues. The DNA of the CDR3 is TGTGCCAGCAGCTTAGGCATAGCCTTGTTTAGAGAGACCCAGTACTTC. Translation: CASSLGIALFRETQYF.

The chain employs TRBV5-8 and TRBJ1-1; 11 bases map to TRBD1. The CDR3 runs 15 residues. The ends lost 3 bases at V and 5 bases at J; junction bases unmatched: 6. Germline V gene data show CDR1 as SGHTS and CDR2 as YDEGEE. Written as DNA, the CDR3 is TGTGCCAGCAGCTGGAGGACAGGGGGCAAGACTGAAGCTTTCTTT. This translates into CASSWRTGGKTEAFF. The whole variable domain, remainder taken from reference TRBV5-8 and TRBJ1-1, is EAGVTQSPTHLIKTRGQQATLRCSPISGHTSVYWYQQALGLGLQFLLWYDEGEERNRGNFPPRFSGRQFPNYSSELNVNALELEDSALYLCASSWRTGGKTEAFFGQGTRLTVV.

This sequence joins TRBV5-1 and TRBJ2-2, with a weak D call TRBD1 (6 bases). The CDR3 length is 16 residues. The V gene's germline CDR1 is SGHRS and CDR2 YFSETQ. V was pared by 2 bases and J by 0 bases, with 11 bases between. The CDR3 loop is CASSFGGTANTGELFF. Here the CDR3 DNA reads TGCGCCAGCAGCTTTGGGGGCACCGCGAACACCGGGGAGCTGTTTTTT.

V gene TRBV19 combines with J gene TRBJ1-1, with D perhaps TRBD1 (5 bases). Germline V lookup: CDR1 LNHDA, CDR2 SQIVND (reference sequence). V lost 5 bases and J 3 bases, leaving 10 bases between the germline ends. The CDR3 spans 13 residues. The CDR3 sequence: CASSVQADTEAFF. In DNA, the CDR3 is TGTGCCAGTAGTGTACAGGCTGACACTGAAGCTTTCTTT.

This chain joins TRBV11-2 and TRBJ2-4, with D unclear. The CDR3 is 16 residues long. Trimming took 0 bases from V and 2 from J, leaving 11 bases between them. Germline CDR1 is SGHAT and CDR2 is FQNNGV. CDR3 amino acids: CASSLDSHRPKNIQYF. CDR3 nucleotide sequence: TGTGCCAGCAGCTTAGATAGCCACCGACCCAAAAACATTCAGTACTTC.

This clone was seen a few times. The chain's CDR3 is CARTTTGFGEKLFF. The CDR3, as DNA: TGTGCCAGAACCACAACAGGGTTCGGCGAAAAACTGTTTTTT. The J gene is TRBJ1-4, the V gene TRBV5-3; possible D gene TRBD1, 6 bases. TRBV5-3 belongs to the ORF category, with a function that is uncertain. V gave up 6 bases and J gave up 8 bases, with 17 bases separating them. This CDR3 is 14 amino acids long.

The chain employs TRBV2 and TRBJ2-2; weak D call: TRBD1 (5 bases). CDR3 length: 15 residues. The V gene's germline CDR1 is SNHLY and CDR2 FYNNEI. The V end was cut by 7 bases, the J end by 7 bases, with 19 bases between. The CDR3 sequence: CASILAGNLGGELFF. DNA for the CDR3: TGTGCCAGCATTCTCGCAGGGAATTTAGGCGGGGAGCTGTTTTTT.

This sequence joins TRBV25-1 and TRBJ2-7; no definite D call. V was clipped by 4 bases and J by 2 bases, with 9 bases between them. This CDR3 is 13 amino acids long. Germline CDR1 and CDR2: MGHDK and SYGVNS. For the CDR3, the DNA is TGTGCCAGCAGTGGCTACGGTGCCTACGAGCAGTACTTC. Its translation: CASSGYGAYEQYF.

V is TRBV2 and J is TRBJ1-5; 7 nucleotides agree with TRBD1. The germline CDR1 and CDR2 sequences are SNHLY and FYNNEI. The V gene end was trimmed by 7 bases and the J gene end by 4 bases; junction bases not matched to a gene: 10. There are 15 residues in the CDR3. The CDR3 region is CASMGQLYLNQPQHF. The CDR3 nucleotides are TGTGCCAGCATGGGACAGCTGTATCTTAATCAGCCCCAGCATTTT. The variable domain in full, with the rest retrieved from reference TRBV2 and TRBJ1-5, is EPEVTQTPSHQVTQMGQEVILRCVPISNHLYFYWYRQILGQKVEFLVSFYNNEISEKSEIFDDQFSVERPDGSNFTLKIRSTKLEDSAMYFCASMGQLYLNQPQHFGDGTRLSIL.

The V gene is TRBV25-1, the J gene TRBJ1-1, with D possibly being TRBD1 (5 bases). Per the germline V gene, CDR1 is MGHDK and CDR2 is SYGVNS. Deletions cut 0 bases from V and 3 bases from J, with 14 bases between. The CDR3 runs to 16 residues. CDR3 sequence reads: CASSEYTGGYDTEAFF. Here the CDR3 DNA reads TGTGCCAGCAGTGAATATACGGGGGGTTACGACACTGAAGCTTTCTTT.

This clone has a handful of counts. Here the CDR3 reads CASSDIAGGTDTQYF. In DNA form, the CDR3 reads TGTGCCAGCAGTGACATAGCGGGGGGCACAGATACGCAGTATTTT. The chain combines TRBV6-4 with TRBJ2-3; 9 nucleotides agree with TRBD2. The CDR3 contains 15 residues. Germline V gene lookup returns CDR1 MRHNA and CDR2 SNTAGT. V lost 2 bases and J lost 1; bases outside the gene matches: 1.

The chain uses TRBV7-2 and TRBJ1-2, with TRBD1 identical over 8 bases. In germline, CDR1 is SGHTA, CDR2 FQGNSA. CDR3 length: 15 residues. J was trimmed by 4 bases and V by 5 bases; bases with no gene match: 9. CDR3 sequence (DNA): TGTGCCAGCAGCCACCGTTCAGGGGGCAGCTATGGCTACACCTTC. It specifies CASSHRSGGSYGYTF.

The CDR3 protein is CAWSVSGHRSGNTIYF. CDR3 sequence (DNA): TGTGCCTGGAGTGTATCCGGACACCGCTCTGGAAACACCATATATTTT. V is TRBV30 and J is TRBJ1-3, with TRBD1 as a possible D gene (5 bases). The CDR3 totals 16 residues. The V gene lost 0 bases and the J gene lost 0 bases, with 12 bases spanning the gap. In germline, CDR1 is GTSNPN, CDR2 SVGIG (reference sequence).

CDR3 nucleotide sequence: TGCGCCAGATCAGGGGGCCCGGATTCACCCCTCCACTTT. Protein sequence: CARSGGPDSPLHF. The V call is TRBV23-1, the J call TRBJ1-6; 8 positions match TRBD1. TRBV23-1 qualifies as an ORF whose function is uncertain. CDR3 length: 13 residues. V shed 9 bases and J 8 bases; nucleotides not matched to a gene: 6.

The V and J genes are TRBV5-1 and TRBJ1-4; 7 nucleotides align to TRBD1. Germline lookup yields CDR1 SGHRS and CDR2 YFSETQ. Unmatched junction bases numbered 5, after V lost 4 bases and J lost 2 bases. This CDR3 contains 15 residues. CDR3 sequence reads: CASSQGTETNEKLFF. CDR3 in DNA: TGCGCCAGCAGCCAAGGGACAGAGACTAATGAAAAACTGTTTTTT.

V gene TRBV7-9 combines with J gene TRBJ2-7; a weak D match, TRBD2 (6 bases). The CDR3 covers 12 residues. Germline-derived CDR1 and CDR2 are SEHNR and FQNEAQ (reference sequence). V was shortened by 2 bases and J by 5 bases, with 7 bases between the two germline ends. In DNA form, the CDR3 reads TGTGCCAGCAGCTTAACTAGCAACGAGCAGTACTTC. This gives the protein CASSLTSNEQYF. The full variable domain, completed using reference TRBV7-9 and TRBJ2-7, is DTGVSQNPRHKITKRGQNVTFRCDPISEHNRLYWYRQTLGQGPEFLTYFQNEAQLEKSRLLSDRFSAERPKGSFSTLEIQRTEQGDSAMYLCASSLTSNEQYFGPGTRLTVT.

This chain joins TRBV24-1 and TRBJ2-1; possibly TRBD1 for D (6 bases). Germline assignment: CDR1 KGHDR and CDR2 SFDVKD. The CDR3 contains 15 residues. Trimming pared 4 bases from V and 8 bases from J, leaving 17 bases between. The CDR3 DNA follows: TGTGCCACCAGTGAGCCTAAAATTACAGGGTATGAGCAGTTCTTC. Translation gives CATSEPKITGYEQFF.

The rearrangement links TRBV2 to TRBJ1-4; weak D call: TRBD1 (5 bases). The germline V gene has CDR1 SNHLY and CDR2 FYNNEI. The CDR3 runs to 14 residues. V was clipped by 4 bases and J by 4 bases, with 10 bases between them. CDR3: CASSATAFNEKLFF. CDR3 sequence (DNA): TGTGCCAGCAGTGCGACAGCTTTTAATGAAAAACTGTTTTTT.

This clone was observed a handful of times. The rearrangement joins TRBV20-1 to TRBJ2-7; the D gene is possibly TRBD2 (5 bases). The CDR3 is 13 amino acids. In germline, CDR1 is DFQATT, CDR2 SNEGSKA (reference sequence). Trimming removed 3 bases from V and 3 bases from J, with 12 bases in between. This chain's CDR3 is CSASGGLNYEQYF. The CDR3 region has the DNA TGCAGTGCTAGTGGCGGGCTTAACTACGAGCAGTACTTC.

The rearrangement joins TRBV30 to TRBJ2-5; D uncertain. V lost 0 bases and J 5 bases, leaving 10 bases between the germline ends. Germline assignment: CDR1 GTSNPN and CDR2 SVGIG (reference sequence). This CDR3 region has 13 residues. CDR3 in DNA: TGTGCCTGGAGTGTAGATAGCCAGGAGACCCAGTACTTC. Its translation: CAWSVDSQETQYF.

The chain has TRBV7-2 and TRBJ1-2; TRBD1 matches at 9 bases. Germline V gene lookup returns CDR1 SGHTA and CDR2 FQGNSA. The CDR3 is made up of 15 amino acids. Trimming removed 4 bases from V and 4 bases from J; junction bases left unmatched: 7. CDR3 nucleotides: TGTGCCAGCAGCTCCCCAGGACAGGGGTTCTATGGCTACACCTTC. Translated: CASSSPGQGFYGYTF.

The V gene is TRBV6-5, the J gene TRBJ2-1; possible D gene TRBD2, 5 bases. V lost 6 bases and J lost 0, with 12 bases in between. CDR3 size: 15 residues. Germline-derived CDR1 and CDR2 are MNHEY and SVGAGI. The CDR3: CASRADGSSYNEQFF. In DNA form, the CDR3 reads TGTGCCAGCAGAGCGGACGGTTCCTCCTACAATGAGCAGTTCTTC.

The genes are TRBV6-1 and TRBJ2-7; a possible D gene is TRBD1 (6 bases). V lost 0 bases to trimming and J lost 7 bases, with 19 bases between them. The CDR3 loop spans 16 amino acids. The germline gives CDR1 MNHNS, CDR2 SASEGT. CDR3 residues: CASSEAWWQGSLEQYF. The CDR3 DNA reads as TGTGCCAGCAGTGAAGCATGGTGGCAGGGGAGCTTGGAGCAGTACTTC.

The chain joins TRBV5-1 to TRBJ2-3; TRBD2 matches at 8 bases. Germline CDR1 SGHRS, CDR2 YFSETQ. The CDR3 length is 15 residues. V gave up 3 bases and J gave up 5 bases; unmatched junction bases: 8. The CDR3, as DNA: TGCGCCAGCAGCTCGGGAGGGCTCCTGGGAGATACGCAGTATTTT. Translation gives CASSSGGLLGDTQYF. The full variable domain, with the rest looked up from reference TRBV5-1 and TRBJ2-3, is KAGVTQTPRYLIKTRGQQVTLSCSPISGHRSVSWYQQTPGQGLQFLFEYFSETQRNKGNFPGRFSGRQFSNSRSEMNVSTLELGDSALYLCASSSGGLLGDTQYFGPGTRLTVL.

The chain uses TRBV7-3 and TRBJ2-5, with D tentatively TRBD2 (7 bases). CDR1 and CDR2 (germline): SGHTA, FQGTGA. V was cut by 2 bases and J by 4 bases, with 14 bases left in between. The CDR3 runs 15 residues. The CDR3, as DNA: TGTGCCAGCAGCTTAGGGGGGGCGCAGGGAGAGACCCAGTACTTC. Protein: CASSLGGAQGETQYF. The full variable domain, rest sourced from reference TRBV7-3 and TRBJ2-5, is GAGVSQTPSNKVTEKGKYVELRCDPISGHTALYWYRQSLGQGPEFLIYFQGTGAADDSGLPNDRFFAVRPEGSVSTLKIQRTERGDSAVYLCASSLGGAQGETQYFGPGTRLLVL.

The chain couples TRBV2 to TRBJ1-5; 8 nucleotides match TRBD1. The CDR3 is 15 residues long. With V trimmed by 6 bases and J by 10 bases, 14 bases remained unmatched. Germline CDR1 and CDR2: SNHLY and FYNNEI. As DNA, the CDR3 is TGTGCCAGCAGGGCTCCGGGACAGGCCTCCCTTCCCCAGCATTTT. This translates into CASRAPGQASLPQHF.